The TCR beta chain under discussion was sequenced for a study of blood T cells in healthy people across ages. General study points: With age, beta diversity per million T cells declined roughly linearly, significantly by approximately 41.

PCR was performed a second time for about 7 to 12 cycles using a sample-barcoded 5' primer and a J-beta primer mix. MiXCR was run by TCRdb on the 5' RACE reads, yielding one entry per CDR3 protein. This repertoire shows about 970,000 distinct CDR3 sequences, around 54% found once; its top ten account for 20% to 25%. Concerning this clonotype: Its antigen is currently unknown.

The length of the CDR3 is 15 residues. Germline V CDR1 and CDR2: KGHSH, LQKENI. V was clipped by 1 base and J by 1 base; unmatched bases: 4. The sequence came from a woman aged 60-75 years in good health. Sequences were obtained from blood. The chain carries TRBV18 and TRBJ2-7, with 7 nucleotides matching TRBD2. The CDR3, as DNA: TGTGCCAGCTCACCACGTCAGGGAGGGTCCTACGAGCAGTACTTC. Its translation is CASSPRQGGSYEQYF.